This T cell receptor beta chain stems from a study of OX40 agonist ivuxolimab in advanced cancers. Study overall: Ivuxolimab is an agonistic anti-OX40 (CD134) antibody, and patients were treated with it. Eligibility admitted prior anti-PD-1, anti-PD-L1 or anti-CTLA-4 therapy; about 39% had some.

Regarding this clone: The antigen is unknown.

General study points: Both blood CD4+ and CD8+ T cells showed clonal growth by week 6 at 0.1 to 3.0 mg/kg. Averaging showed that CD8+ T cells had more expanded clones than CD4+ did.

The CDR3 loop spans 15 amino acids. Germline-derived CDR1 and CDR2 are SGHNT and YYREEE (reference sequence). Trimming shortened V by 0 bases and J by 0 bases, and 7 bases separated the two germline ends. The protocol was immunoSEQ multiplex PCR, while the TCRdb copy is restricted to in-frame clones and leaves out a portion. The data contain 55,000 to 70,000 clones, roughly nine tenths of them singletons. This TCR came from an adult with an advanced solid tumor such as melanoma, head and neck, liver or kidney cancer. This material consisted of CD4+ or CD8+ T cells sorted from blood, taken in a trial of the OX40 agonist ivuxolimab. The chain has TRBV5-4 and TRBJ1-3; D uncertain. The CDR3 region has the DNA TGTGCCAGCAGCTTGGACGCAGGCTCTGGAAACACCATATATTTT. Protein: CASSLDAGSGNTIYF.